This T cell receptor beta chain was sequenced for a study of blood T cell repertoires in COVID-19. Study summary: Samples came from the United States, Italy and Spain, spanning acute and convalescent COVID-19. T cells, B-cell-depleted T cells, or PBMCs provided the cDNA or gDNA that served as material.

Per the original data handling: Reference gene primer amplification gave nucleated cell count estimates. The table came from immunoSEQ multiplex PCR; TCRdb's copy has only in-frame clones and leaves some out. For V, J and clone size, that table is used; D and trimming come from the DNA. The data show under 400,000 clones, with just over 85% seen just once and roughly 4.2% held by the top ten. The V gene lost 3 bases and the J gene lost 9 bases, with 15 bases spanning the gap. Germline V gives CDR1 LGHDT, CDR2 YNNKEL (reference sequence). The CDR3 has 14 residues. This clone showed up just a few times. Cohort assignment relied on participant-reported clinical history.

The gene calls are TRBV3-1 (or the pseudogene TRBV3-2) and TRBJ2-1; D is uncertain. This receptor was identified in a middle-aged woman with acute COVID-19. Sample: PBMCs or T cells enriched from blood (not recorded which). As DNA, the CDR3 is TGTGCCAGCAGCCATTCAGTTATACCTAGTGAGCAGTTCTTC. Encoded protein: CASSHSVIPSEQFF.